In its sample, the clone carrying this T cell receptor beta chain was seen a few times. The target antigen is unknown. TCRdb used MiXCR to reprocess the reads, holding one entry per CDR3 protein. In the table there are roughly 300,000 distinct CDR3 sequences, over 7.5% of which are singletons. Trimming left V 5 bases short and J 7 bases short, with 5 bases between. This CDR3 has 11 residues. Germline assignment: CDR1 MDHEN and CDR2 SYDVKM. The data stem from a study of T cell repertoires in cytomegalovirus infection. Across the whole study: In public TCR beta signatures, there were indications of both CMV infection and matching HLA type. Overall study results and limits: CMV carriers having the relevant HLA were flagged by cumulative public TCR beta family frequency. HLA-C-restricted CMV-specific TCR beta clonotypes were dominant in the ex vivo response.

This sequence originates from a human donor in good health (CMV status not recorded). Some clones in this sample may be carry-over from other donors' samples. Material for sequencing was PBMCs. The rearrangement links TRBV28 to TRBJ2-2; D unclear. CDR3 protein: CASSLLGELFF. The CDR3 bases are TGTGCCAGCAGTCTACTCGGGGAGCTGTTTTTT.